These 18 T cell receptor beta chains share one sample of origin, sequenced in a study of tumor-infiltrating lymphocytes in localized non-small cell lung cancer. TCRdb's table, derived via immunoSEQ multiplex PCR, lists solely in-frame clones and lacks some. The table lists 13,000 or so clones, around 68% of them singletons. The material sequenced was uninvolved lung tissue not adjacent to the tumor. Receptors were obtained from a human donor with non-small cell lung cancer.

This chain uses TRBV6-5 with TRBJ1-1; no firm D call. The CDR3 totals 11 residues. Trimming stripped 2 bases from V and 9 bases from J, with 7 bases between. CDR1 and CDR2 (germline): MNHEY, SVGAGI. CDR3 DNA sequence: TGTGCCAGCAGTTACAAGAGCAAAGCTTTCTTT. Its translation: CASSYKSKAFF.

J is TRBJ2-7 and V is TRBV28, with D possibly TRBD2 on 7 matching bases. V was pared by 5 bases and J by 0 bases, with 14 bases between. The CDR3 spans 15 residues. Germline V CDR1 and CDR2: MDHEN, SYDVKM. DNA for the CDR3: TGTGCCAGCAGTCTAGGGGGGGTCAGCTCCTACGAGCAGTACTTC. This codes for CASSLGGVSSYEQYF. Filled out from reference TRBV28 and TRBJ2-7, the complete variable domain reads DVKVTQSSRYLVKRTGEKVFLECVQDMDHENMFWYRQDPGLGLRLIYFSYDVKMKEKGDIPEGYSVSREKKERFSLILESASTNQTSMYLCASSLGGVSSYEQYFGPGTRLTVT.

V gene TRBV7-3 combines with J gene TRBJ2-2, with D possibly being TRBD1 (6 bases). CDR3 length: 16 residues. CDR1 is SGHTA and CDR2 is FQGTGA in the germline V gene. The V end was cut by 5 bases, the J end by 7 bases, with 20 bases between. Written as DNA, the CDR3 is TGTGCCAGCAGCGCTCGTCCCGGGACAATGGTCGGGGAGCTGTTTTTT. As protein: CASSARPGTMVGELFF.

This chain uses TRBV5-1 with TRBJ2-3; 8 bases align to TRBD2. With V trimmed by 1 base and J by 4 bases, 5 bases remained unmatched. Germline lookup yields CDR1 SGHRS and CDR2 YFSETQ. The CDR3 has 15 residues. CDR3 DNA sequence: TGCGCCAGCAGCTTGTGGTCCGGGGGGGCAGATACGCAGTATTTT. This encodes CASSLWSGGADTQYF.

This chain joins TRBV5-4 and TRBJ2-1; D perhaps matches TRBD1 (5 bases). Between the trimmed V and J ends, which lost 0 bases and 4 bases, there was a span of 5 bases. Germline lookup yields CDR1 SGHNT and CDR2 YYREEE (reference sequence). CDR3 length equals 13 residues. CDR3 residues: CASSLDRYNEQFF. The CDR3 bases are TGTGCCAGCAGCTTGGACAGGTACAATGAGCAGTTCTTC.

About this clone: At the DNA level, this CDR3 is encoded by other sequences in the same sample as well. The CDR3, as DNA: TGCGCCAGCAGCTTGTCTACGGGGTACGAGCAGTACGTC. Translating it yields CASSLSTGYEQYV. The V and J genes are TRBV5-1 and TRBJ2-7, with D possibly TRBD2 on 5 matching bases. The CDR3 loop spans 13 amino acids. CDR1 SGHRS and CDR2 YFSETQ come from the germline V gene. Trimming shortened V by 1 base and J by 4 bases, and 9 bases separated the two germline ends.

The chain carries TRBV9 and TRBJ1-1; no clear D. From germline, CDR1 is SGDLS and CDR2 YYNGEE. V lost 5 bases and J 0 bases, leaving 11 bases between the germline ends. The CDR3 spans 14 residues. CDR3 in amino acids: CASSRNSLNTEAFF. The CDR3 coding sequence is TGTGCCAGCAGTCGAAACTCCCTGAACACTGAAGCTTTCTTT.

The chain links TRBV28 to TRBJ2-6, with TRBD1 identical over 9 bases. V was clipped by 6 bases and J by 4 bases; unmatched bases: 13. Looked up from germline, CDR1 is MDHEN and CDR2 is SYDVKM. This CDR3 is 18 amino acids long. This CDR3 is CASSRFAGTGPGANVLTF. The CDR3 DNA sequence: TGTGCCAGCAGCCGCTTCGCCGGGACAGGGCCCGGGGCCAACGTCCTGACTTTC.

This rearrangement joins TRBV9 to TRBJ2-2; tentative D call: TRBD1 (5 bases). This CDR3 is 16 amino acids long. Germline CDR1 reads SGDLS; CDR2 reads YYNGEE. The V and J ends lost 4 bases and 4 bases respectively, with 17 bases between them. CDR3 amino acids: CASSIRAGLTTGELFF. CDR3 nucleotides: TGTGCCAGCAGCATCAGGGCTGGGTTGACCACCGGGGAGCTGTTTTTT.

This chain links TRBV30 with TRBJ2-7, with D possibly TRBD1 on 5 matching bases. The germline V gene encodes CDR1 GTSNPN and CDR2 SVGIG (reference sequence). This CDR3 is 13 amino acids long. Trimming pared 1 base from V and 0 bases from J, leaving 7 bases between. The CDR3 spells CAWSDGASYEQYF. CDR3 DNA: TGTGCCTGGAGTGATGGGGCCTCCTACGAGCAGTACTTC. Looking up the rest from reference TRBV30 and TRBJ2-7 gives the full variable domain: SQTIHQWPATLVQPVGSPLSLECTVEGTSNPNLYWYRQAAGRGLQLLFYSVGIGQISSEVPQNLSASRPQDRQFILSSKKLLLSDSGFYLCAWSDGASYEQYFGPGTRLTVT.

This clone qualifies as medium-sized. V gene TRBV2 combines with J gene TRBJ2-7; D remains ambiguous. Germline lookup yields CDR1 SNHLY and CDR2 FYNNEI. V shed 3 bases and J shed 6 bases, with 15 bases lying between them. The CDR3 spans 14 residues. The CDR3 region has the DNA TGTGCCAGCAGTGATGACCCCGGAGTTGGCGAGCAGTACTTC. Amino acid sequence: CASSDDPGVGEQYF.

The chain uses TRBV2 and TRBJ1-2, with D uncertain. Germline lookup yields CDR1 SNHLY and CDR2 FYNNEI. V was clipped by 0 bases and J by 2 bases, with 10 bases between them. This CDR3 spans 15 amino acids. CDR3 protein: CASSEADRWNYGYTF. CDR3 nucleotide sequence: TGTGCCAGCAGTGAAGCGGACCGGTGGAACTATGGCTACACCTTC.

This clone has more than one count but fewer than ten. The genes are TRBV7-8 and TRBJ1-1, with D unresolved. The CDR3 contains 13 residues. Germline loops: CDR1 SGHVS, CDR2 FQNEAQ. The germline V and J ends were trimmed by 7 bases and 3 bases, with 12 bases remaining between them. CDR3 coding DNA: TGTGCCAGCACCGTTTTGCGGGACACTGAAGCTTTCTTT. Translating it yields CASTVLRDTEAFF.

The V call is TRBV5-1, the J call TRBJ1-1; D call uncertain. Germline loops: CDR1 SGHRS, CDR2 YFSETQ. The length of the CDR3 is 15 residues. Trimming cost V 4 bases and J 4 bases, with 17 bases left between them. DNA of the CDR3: TGCGCCAGCAGCCCGTTGAAAGGGCCAACCACTGAAGCTTTCTTT. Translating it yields CASSPLKGPTTEAFF.

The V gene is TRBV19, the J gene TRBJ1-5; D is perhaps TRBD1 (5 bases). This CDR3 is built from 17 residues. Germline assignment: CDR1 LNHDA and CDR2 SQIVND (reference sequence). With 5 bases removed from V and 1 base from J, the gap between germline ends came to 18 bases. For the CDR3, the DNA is TGTGCCAGTAGTCCCAGGGAGGACCGATCAAGCAATCAGCCCCAGCATTTT. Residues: CASSPREDRSSNQPQHF.

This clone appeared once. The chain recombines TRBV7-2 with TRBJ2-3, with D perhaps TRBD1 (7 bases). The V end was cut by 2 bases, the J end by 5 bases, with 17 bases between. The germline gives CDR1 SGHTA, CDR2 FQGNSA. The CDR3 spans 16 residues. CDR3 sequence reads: CASSLQGGRAGDTQYF. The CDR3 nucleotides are TGTGCCAGCAGCTTACAGGGGGGCCGGGCAGGAGATACGCAGTATTTT.

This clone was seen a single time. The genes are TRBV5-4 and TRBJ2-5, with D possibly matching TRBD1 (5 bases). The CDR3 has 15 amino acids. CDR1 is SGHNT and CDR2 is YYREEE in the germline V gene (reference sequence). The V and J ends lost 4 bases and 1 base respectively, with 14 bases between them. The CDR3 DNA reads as TGTGCCAGCAGCCCCGGATCCAGGGCCCAAGAGACCCAGTACTTC. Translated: CASSPGSRAQETQYF.

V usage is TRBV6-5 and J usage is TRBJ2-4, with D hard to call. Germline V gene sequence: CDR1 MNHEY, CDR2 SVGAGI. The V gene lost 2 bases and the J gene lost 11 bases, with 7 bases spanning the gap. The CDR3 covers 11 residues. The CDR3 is CASSYDGLQYF. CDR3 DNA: TGTGCCAGCAGTTACGATGGACTTCAGTACTTC.